This T cell receptor (beta chain) was profiled in a study of blood T cell repertoires in COVID-19. Turning to the study itself: PBMCs, B-cell-depleted T cells, or T cells were the source of the cDNA or gDNA that made up the material.

After removal of 1 base from V and 7 bases from J, the junction contained 8 bases not matched to a gene. The germline gives CDR1 SGHTA, CDR2 FQGNSA. The CDR3 has 16 residues. TCRdb's copy holds only in-frame clones and misses some; the assay was immunoSEQ multiplex PCR. The repertoire consists of around 85,000 clones, with roughly 88% occurring once and the leading ten covering under 8.5%. The sequenced material came from peripheral blood. This sequence was found in a man aged 45-65 years with active COVID-19. The chain joins TRBV7-2 to TRBJ2-1, with 9 bases aligning to TRBD2. Written as DNA, the CDR3 is TGTGCCAGCAGCTTAGGGGGTAGCGGGAGATTAAATGAGCAGTTCTTC. It is translated as CASSLGGSGRLNEQFF.